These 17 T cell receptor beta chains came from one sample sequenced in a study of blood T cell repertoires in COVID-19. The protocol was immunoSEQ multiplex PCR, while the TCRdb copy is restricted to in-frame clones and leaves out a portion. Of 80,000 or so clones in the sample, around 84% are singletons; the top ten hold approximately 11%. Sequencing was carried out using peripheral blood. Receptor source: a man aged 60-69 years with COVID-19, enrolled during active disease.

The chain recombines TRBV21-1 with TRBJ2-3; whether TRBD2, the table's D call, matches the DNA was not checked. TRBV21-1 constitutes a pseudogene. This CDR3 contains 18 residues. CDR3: CASSKMGPSGSPPDTQYF. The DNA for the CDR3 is TGTGCCAGCAGCAAAATGGGACCTAGCGGGAGCCCCCCAGATACGCAGTATTTT.

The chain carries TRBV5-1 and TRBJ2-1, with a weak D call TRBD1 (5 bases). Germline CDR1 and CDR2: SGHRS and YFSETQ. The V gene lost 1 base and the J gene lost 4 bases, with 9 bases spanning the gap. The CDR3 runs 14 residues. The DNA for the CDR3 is TGCGCCAGCAGCTTGTTAAACAGGTACAATGAGCAGTTCTTC. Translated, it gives CASSLLNRYNEQFF. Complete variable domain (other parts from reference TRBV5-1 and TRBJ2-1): KAGVTQTPRYLIKTRGQQVTLSCSPISGHRSVSWYQQTPGQGLQFLFEYFSETQRNKGNFPGRFSGRQFSNSRSEMNVSTLELGDSALYLCASSLLNRYNEQFFGPGTRLTVL.

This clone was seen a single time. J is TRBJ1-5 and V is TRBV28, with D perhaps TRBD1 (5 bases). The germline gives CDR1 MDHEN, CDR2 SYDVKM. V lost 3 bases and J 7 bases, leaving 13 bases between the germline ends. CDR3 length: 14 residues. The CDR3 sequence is CASSLGGGRQPQHF. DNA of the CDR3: TGTGCCAGCAGTTTGGGCGGGGGGAGGCAGCCCCAGCATTTT.

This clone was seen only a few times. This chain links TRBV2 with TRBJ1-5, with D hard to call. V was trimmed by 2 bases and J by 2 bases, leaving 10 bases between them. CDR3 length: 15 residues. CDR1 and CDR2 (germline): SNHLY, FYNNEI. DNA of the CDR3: TGTGCCAGCAGTGAACTCGCGTCGGGCAATCAGCCCCAGCATTTT. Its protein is CASSELASGNQPQHF.

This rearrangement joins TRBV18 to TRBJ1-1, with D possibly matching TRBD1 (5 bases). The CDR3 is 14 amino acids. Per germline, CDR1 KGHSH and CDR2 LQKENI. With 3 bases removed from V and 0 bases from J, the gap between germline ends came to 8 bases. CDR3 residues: CASSPAGLNTEAFF. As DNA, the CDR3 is TGTGCCAGCTCACCTGCAGGGTTGAACACTGAAGCTTTCTTT.

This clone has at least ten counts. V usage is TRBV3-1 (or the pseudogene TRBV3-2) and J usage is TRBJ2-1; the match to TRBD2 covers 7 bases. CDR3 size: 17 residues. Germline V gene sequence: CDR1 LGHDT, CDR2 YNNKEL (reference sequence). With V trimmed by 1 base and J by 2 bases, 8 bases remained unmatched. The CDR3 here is CASSQGGASGPYNEQFF. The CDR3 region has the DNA TGTGCCAGCAGCCAAGGAGGGGCTAGCGGACCCTACAATGAGCAGTTCTTC.

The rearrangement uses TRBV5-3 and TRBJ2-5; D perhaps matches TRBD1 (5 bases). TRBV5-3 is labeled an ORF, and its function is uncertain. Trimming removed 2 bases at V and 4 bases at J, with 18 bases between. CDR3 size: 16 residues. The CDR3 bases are TGTGCCAGAAGCTTCCTTCCAGGGCGGTCTATAGAGACCCAGTACTTC. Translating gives CARSFLPGRSIETQYF.

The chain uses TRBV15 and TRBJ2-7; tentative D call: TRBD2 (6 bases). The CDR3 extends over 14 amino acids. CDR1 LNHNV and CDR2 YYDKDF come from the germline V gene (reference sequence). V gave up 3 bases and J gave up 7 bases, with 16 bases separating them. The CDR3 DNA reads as TGTGCCACCAGCAGCAGAAGAACGGGGGTGGAGCAGTACTTC. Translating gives CATSSRRTGVEQYF.

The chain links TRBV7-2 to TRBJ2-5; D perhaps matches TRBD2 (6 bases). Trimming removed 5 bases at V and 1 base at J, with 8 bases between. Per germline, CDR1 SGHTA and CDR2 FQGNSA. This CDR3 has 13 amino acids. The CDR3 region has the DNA TGTGCCAGCAGCGCGGGACTCCAAGAGACCCAGTACTTC. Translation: CASSAGLQETQYF.

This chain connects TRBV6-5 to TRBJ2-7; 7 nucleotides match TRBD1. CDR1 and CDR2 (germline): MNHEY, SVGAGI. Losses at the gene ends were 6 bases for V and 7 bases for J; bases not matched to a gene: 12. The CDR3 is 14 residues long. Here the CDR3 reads CASSWDRYPGEQYF. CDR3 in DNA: TGTGCCAGCAGCTGGGACAGATATCCGGGGGAGCAGTACTTC.

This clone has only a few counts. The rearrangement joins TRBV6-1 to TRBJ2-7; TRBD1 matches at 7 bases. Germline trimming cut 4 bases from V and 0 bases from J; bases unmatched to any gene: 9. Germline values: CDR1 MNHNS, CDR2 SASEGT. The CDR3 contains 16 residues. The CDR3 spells CASSGNPGQSSYEQYF. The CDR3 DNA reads TGTGCCAGCAGTGGAAATCCGGGACAGTCCTCCTACGAGCAGTACTTC.

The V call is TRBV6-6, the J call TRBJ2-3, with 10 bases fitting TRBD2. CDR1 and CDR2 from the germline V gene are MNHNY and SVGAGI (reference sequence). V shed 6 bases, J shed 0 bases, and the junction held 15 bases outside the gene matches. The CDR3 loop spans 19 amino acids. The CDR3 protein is CASSYVSSGGASSTDTQYF. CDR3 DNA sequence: TGTGCCAGCAGCTACGTATCGAGCGGGGGGGCCTCCAGCACAGATACGCAGTATTTT.

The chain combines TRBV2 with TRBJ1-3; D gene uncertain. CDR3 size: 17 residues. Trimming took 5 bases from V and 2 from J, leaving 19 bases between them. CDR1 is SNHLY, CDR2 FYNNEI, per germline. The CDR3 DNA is TGTGCCAGCAGTATAGGACCATCTTGGGAGACTGGAAACACCATATATTTT. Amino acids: CASSIGPSWETGNTIYF.

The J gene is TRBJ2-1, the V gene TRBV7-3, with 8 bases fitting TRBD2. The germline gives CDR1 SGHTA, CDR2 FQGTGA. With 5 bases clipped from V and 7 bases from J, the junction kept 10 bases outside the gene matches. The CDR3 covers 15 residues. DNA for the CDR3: TGTGCCAGCAGCCCTCCCGGGGGGGAAGGTAATGAGCAGTTCTTC. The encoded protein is CASSPPGGEGNEQFF.

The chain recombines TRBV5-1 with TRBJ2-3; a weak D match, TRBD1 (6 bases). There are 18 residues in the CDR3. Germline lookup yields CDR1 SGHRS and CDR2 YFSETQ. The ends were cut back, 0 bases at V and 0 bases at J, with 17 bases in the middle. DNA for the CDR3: TGCGCCAGCAGCTTGGTCCCTGGACAGTTTACTAGCACAGATACGCAGTATTTT. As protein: CASSLVPGQFTSTDTQYF. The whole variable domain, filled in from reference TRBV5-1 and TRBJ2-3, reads KAGVTQTPRYLIKTRGQQVTLSCSPISGHRSVSWYQQTPGQGLQFLFEYFSETQRNKGNFPGRFSGRQFSNSRSEMNVSTLELGDSALYLCASSLVPGQFTSTDTQYFGPGTRLTVL.

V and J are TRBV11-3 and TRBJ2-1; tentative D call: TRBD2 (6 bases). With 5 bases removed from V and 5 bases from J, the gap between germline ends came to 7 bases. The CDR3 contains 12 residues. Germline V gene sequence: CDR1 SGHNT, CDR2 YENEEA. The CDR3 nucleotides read TGTGCCAGCAGCACGGGGGACAATGAGCAGTTCTTC. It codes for CASSTGDNEQFF.

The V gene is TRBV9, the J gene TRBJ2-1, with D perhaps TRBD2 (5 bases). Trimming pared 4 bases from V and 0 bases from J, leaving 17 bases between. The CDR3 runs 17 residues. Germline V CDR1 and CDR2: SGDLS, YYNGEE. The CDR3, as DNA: TGTGCCAGCAGCCCCCATGGCCAGCGGAGCTCCTACAATGAGCAGTTCTTC. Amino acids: CASSPHGQRSSYNEQFF.